This T cell receptor (beta chain) was obtained from a study of T cell changes during pregnancy in multiple sclerosis. V lost 2 bases, J lost 5 bases, and 7 bases stayed unmatched. This CDR3 is 16 amino acids long. CDR1 is SGHAT, CDR2 FQNNGV, per germline. Profiling relied on immunoSEQ multiplex PCR, and the TCRdb table lists in-frame clones only, not all of them. Here the sample spans 55,000 to 70,000 clones, around nine tenths being singletons. This clonotype was obtained from a female donor in good health, enrolled as a control in a pregnancy study. This specimen was peripheral blood, taken in the third trimester of pregnancy. The rearrangement uses TRBV11-2 and TRBJ1-3; 9 positions agree with TRBD1. In DNA, the CDR3 is TGTGCCAGCAGCTTACTCGACAGGGGGATGAGAAACACCATATATTTT. Protein product: CASSLLDRGMRNTIYF. The full variable domain, completed using reference TRBV11-2 and TRBJ1-3, is EAGVAQSPRYKIIEKRQSVAFWCNPISGHATLYWYQQILGQGPKLLIQFQNNGVVDDSQLPKDRFSAERLKGVDSTLKIQPAKLEDSAVYLCASSLLDRGMRNTIYFGEGSWLTVV.